This T cell receptor beta chain stems from a study of T cell repertoires in cytomegalovirus infection. Study-level background: A matching HLA type, together with CMV infection, was signaled by public TCR beta signatures. Study outcomes and limitations: There were carriers of CMV plus the relevant HLA, and cumulative public TCR beta family frequency identified them. Dominating the ex vivo response were HLA-C-restricted CMV-specific TCR beta clonotypes.

This clonotype was detected ten times or more. Its antigen is undetermined. The germline V gene encodes CDR1 GTSNPN and CDR2 SVGIG (reference sequence). The CDR3 covers 14 residues. V was shortened by 0 bases and J by 8 bases, with 13 bases between the two germline ends. TCRdb re-derived calls from the reads in MiXCR, one entry per CDR3 protein. The table lists roughly 500,000 distinct CDR3 sequences, around 10% of them singletons. Sequencing was done on a sample of PBMCs. J is TRBJ1-4 and V is TRBV30; D is possibly TRBD1 (5 bases). The clonotype comes from a human donor in good health (CMV status not recorded). Some clones in this sample may be carry-over from other donors' samples. For the CDR3, the DNA is TGTGCCTGGAGTGTAGGAGGGGAAGGCGAAAAACTGTTTTTT. Protein: CAWSVGGEGEKLFF.